The rows below give T cell receptor beta chains drawn from one sample of a study of blood T cell repertoires in COVID-19. TCRdb keeps only in-frame clones here, not all; method: immunoSEQ multiplex PCR. The sample contains approximately 180,000 clones, roughly 87% of which appear only once. The sample consisted of PBMCs or T cells enriched from blood (not recorded which). These receptor sequences come from a woman between 35 and 50 years old with acute COVID-19. Each CDR3 is given with its conserved first and last residue. Fields, in order: CDR3 DNA, CDR3 protein, J gene, D gene, V gene, clone size. D genes are given only for firm matches. Clone sizes are given selectively: once, few, many, or a class where the clone is expanded.

CDR3 DNA: TGTGCCAGCAGCCCACCGACAGGGGAAGGCAATGAGCAGTTCTTC
CDR3 protein: CASSPPTGEGNEQFF
J gene: TRBJ2-1
D gene: TRBD1
V gene: TRBV2
clone size: -

CDR3 DNA: TGCGCCAGCAGCTTGGATCCCGGGTCGGAAAACATTCAGTACTTC
CDR3 protein: CASSLDPGSENIQYF
J gene: TRBJ2-4
D gene: -
V gene: TRBV5-1
clone size: few

CDR3 DNA: TGCAGCGTTGTTGGAGCGGGAGGAGGAGAGACCCAGTACTTC
CDR3 protein: CSVVGAGGGETQYF
J gene: TRBJ2-5
D gene: TRBD2
V gene: TRBV29-1
clone size: few

CDR3 DNA: TGTGCCAGCAGAGGGGGTCAGTTCTACACTGAAGCTTTCTTT
CDR3 protein: CASRGGQFYTEAFF
J gene: TRBJ1-1
D gene: -
V gene: TRBV2
clone size: -

CDR3 DNA: TGTGCCAGCAGCTTAGGGTTGGGAATAGCGGGTAACAATGAGCAGTTCTTC
CDR3 protein: CASSLGLGIAGNNEQFF
J gene: TRBJ2-1
D gene: TRBD2
V gene: TRBV7-2
clone size: -

CDR3 DNA: TGTGCCAGCAGCTTACCCTACTACGAGCAGTACTTC
CDR3 protein: CASSLPYYEQYF
J gene: TRBJ2-7
D gene: -
V gene: TRBV7-9
clone size: few

CDR3 DNA: TGTGCCAGCAGTTCAAACACAGGGGGCCTGGCTTTCTTT
CDR3 protein: CASSSNTGGLAFF
J gene: TRBJ1-1
D gene: TRBD1
V gene: TRBV27
clone size: -

CDR3 DNA: TGCGCCAGCAGCTTGTCTACCAATCAGCCCCAGCATTTT
CDR3 protein: CASSLSTNQPQHF
J gene: TRBJ1-5
D gene: -
V gene: TRBV5-1
clone size: -

CDR3 DNA: TGCAGCGTTGAGCAGGGGTCAGATACGCAGTATTTT
CDR3 protein: CSVEQGSDTQYF
J gene: TRBJ2-3
D gene: -
V gene: TRBV29-1
clone size: -

CDR3 DNA: TGCAGCGTCTCCGGACTAGCGGGATTCTCGTACCAAGAGACCCAGTACTTC
CDR3 protein: CSVSGLAGFSYQETQYF
J gene: TRBJ2-5
D gene: TRBD2
V gene: TRBV29-1
clone size: -

CDR3 DNA: TGCGCCAGCAGCTTGGCCGGAGGGCCAAATGAGCAGTTCTTC
CDR3 protein: CASSLAGGPNEQFF
J gene: TRBJ2-1
D gene: -
V gene: TRBV5-1
clone size: -

CDR3 DNA: TGTGCCAGCAGGACAGAACAAGAGACCCAGTACTTC
CDR3 protein: CASRTEQETQYF
J gene: TRBJ2-5
D gene: -
V gene: TRBV2
clone size: -

CDR3 DNA: TGTGCCAGCAGTTCACGGGGGGGACTTGGAAACACCATATATTTT
CDR3 protein: CASSSRGGLGNTIYF
J gene: TRBJ1-3
D gene: -
V gene: TRBV28
clone size: -

CDR3 DNA: TGTGCCAGCAGTTATACTATCTCTGGGGCCAACGTCCTGACTTTC
CDR3 protein: CASSYTISGANVLTF
J gene: TRBJ2-6
D gene: -
V gene: TRBV6-5
clone size: -

CDR3 DNA: TGCAGTGCTAGGGCACAGTACGAGCAGTACTTC
CDR3 protein: CSARAQYEQYF
J gene: TRBJ2-7
D gene: -
V gene: TRBV20-1
clone size: -

CDR3 DNA: TGCGCCAGCAGCGCCGTCGGACAGCAAGAGACCCAGTACTTC
CDR3 protein: CASSAVGQQETQYF
J gene: TRBJ2-5
D gene: -
V gene: TRBV5-1
clone size: -

CDR3 DNA: TGCGCCAGCAGCAAAGCGGGGGCACAGCGGGAGAACGGTGAGCAGTTCTTC
CDR3 protein: CASSKAGAQRENGEQFF
J gene: TRBJ2-1
D gene: TRBD2
V gene: TRBV4-1
clone size: -

CDR3 DNA: TGTGCCAGCAGCCCTGGACAGGGCCGGGTACAGCAGCCCCAGCATTTT
CDR3 protein: CASSPGQGRVQQPQHF
J gene: TRBJ1-5
D gene: TRBD1
V gene: TRBV6-2/TRBV6-3
clone size: -

CDR3 DNA: TGTGCCAGCAGCAGACAGGGGACGCTCGGAGATACGCAGTATTTT
CDR3 protein: CASSRQGTLGDTQYF
J gene: TRBJ2-3
D gene: TRBD1
V gene: TRBV11-1
clone size: -

CDR3 DNA: TGTGCCAGCAGCCAAGGACTAGCGGGAGGAACTAACACCGGGGAGCTGTTTTTT
CDR3 protein: CASSQGLAGGTNTGELFF
J gene: TRBJ2-2
D gene: TRBD2
V gene: TRBV11-2
clone size: once

CDR3 DNA: TGTGCCAGCACCTCACTCAGGGGTGGAGGCAATCAGCCCCAGCATTTT
CDR3 protein: CASTSLRGGGNQPQHF
J gene: TRBJ1-5
D gene: -
V gene: TRBV28
clone size: -

CDR3 DNA: TGTGCAAGTCCCCTAACAGTGGACAGTAGGTCGGGCACCGGGGAGCTGTTTTTT
CDR3 protein: CASPLTVDSRSGTGELFF
J gene: TRBJ2-2
D gene: -
V gene: TRBV12-2
clone size: -

CDR3 DNA: TGTGCCAGCAGCCGCGGGGGGGGTACAGGCGGCTACACCTTC
CDR3 protein: CASSRGGGTGGYTF
J gene: TRBJ1-2
D gene: -
V gene: TRBV3-1/TRBV3-2
clone size: -

CDR3 DNA: TGTGCCAGCAGCCAAGTCCCTTCCTACGAGCAGTACTTC
CDR3 protein: CASSQVPSYEQYF
J gene: TRBJ2-7
D gene: -
V gene: TRBV3-1/TRBV3-2
clone size: -

CDR3 DNA: TGTGCCACCAGTGACCGGGGACAGTTTAGCACAGATACGCAGTATTTT
CDR3 protein: CATSDRGQFSTDTQYF
J gene: TRBJ2-3
D gene: TRBD1
V gene: TRBV24-1
clone size: -

CDR3 DNA: TGTGCCAGCAGTTCCCGGGACAGTGGGGGAGATACGCAGTATTTT
CDR3 protein: CASSSRDSGGDTQYF
J gene: TRBJ2-3
D gene: TRBD1
V gene: TRBV28
clone size: -